This note documents a single T cell receptor beta chain sequence. This clone is a singleton in its sample. Its antigen is still unknown. The junction differs from germline at one of its ends, possibly a read error. The immunoSEQ hsTCRB v3.0 assay was used at survey level resolution for TRB variable region sequencing. The targeted TRB sequencing depth was roughly 40,000-50,000 T-cell genomes per sample. TRB libraries were pooled and sequenced on an Illumina MiSeq using a v3 150-cycle kit. Under the source paper's analysis protocol: Repertoire analysis was performed in R inside a reproducible Nextflow workflow that covered QC, data transformation and analysis. LymphoSeq2, an R package for exploring AIRR-Seq data, was used to implement custom analyses. A few samples yielding fewer than 5000 total TRB sequences were excluded, leaving 150 to 200 analyzed HIV repertoires. Among the approximately 190 HIV repertoires that were kept, roughly 58 were collected before ART initiation and more than 120 were collected after ART initiation. Repertoires were downsampled to 5000 TRB nucleotide sequences, and summary statistics were averaged over 100 downsampling iterations. The analysis kept only TRB sequences whose CDR3 regions were at least seven amino acids long. Diversity was assessed using a clonality score derived from Shannon entropy and using the Gini coefficient. In the repertoire networks, any two of the top 5000 CDR3 amino acid sequences were linked whenever the two sequences differed by an edit distance of one. Antigen specificity groups and MHC restriction were predicted for TRB CDR3 amino acid sequences with GLIPH2. CDR3 amino acid sequences were matched against VDJdb and McPAS-TCR to flag known CMV, EBV, HIV or tissue antigen associations. Pre-ART, post-ART and control groups were compared with Wilcoxon signed-rank tests and Holm-Bonferroni correction. Held by TCRdb, this immuneACCESS table contains in-frame sequences only and omits some clones. Under half of the omission traces to an unresolved V gene where checked; the cause of the rest is unknown. V and J calls and clone size come straight from that table; D and trimming were deduced from the DNA. Present in this sample are 25,000 to 35,000 clones, approximately 96% of which were seen just once. Under 2.5% of the sample comes from the top ten.

The data derive from a study of long-term antiretroviral therapy in people with HIV (dated by TCRdb to the early 2020s). Background on the whole study: Collection of the earliest samples took place about a decade ahead of the 2015 WHO recommendation for immediate ART, at a time when ART was typically delayed until CD4 counts fell. Of the roughly 32 participants with HIV, eleven were female. No cross-contamination during QIAcube processing was seen in test extractions of a monoclonal T-cell line run alongside around 31 polyclonal samples. A retrospective serial study tested whether changes in peripheral blood TRB repertoire composition and diversity were associated with ART initiation and durable HIV suppression. The cohort contributed under 200 cryopreserved PBMC samples from a few dozen adults with confirmed HIV infection, collected serially over a mean of roughly 6 years (range 1-12).

The CDR3 numbers 12 residues from cysteine through phenylalanine. Here the CDR3 DNA is all that survives: 36 bases in frame from base 1. For CDR1 and CDR2, the germline V gene lists LGHNA and YSLEER. On the study overall, not on this receptor specifically: At every time point, the repertoire was dominated by expanded TRB clones first identified before ART initiation, although this dominance fluctuated and, in many PLHIV, declined after ART. Limited PBMC availability meant only the TCR beta chain was sequenced, without alpha chain pairing. Because pre-ART samples had limited cell numbers, unsorted PBMC were profiled rather than sorted CD4+ and CD8+ T cells. ART initiation was associated with a significant increase in TRB diversity, but diversity stayed significantly below transplant donor controls even after long-term ART. HIV repertoires had narrower CDR3 length ranges than controls, and the network structure suggested an antigen-experienced repertoire that shifted only slightly toward naive after ART. No data were available on ART adherence, viral resistance or therapy changes, limiting inferences about post-ART repertoire changes. The samples span the years 2004 to 2017, and the ART regimens used at that time may not be as effective as current regimens.

Inclusion was restricted to participants for whom at least one PBMC sample before ART initiation and at least two post-ART samples were available. Every participant with HIV received treatment in the United States of America. Before DNA extraction, cryopreserved samples of 1-10 million PBMC were thawed and then washed. At the time of the earliest PBMC sample, participants with HIV were aged between about 23 and 54 years. Per participant, PBMC samples came from 1-4 timepoints prior to ART initiation and 2-8 timepoints following ART initiation, for a median of 7 samples. Serial HIV viral load, CD4+ T-cell count, ART history and demographic data were obtained for every participant. Genomic DNA was extracted from unsorted PBMC with a Qiagen kit on a QIAcube, with processing performed in batches of 12 samples.

The chain joins TRBV4-3 to TRBJ1-1; the D gene identity is not certain. This sample comprised unsorted PBMCs, obtained 6.6 years after starting antiretroviral therapy. The receptor comes from a man aged 25 to 45 with HIV. CDR3 region: CASSLGDTEAFF. At the DNA level, the sequence is TGCGCCAGCAGCCTGGGAGACACCGAAGCTTTCTTT.